Below, 10 T cell receptor beta chains from the same sample are listed, as sequenced in a study of OX40 agonist ivuxolimab in advanced cancers. Clones were sequenced by immunoSEQ multiplex PCR, and TCRdb holds only the in-frame ones, with some missing. The sample consists of tens of thousands of clones, around 87% of them appearing once. This material consisted of CD4+ or CD8+ T cells sorted from blood, taken in a trial of the OX40 agonist ivuxolimab. These receptors were taken from an adult with an advanced solid tumor such as melanoma, head and neck, liver or kidney cancer.

The V call is TRBV9, the J call TRBJ2-1; 8 positions match TRBD1. Germline values: CDR1 SGDLS, CDR2 YYNGEE. The CDR3 is made up of 16 amino acids. After removal of 3 bases from V and 5 bases from J, the junction contained 10 bases not matched to a gene. The CDR3 nucleotides read TGTGCCAGCAGCGCCCCCGGGACAGGTCTGAACAATGAGCAGTTCTTC. This sequence encodes CASSAPGTGLNNEQFF.

The J gene is TRBJ2-1, the V gene TRBV27; TRBD2 agrees at 12 bases. Germline CDR1 and CDR2: MNHEY and SMNVEV (reference sequence). The CDR3 covers 15 residues. V was pared by 5 bases and J by 2 bases, with 1 base of the junction left unmatched. In DNA, the CDR3 is TGTGCCAGCAGTCTAGCGGGAGGGCCCTACAATGAGCAGTTCTTC. Residues: CASSLAGGPYNEQFF.

V and J are TRBV4-1 and TRBJ2-3; 13 bases align to TRBD2. V lost 3 bases, J lost 1 base, and 4 bases stayed unmatched. This CDR3 is built from 17 residues. Germline V gene sequence: CDR1 MGHRA, CDR2 YSYEKL. The CDR3 nucleotides read TGCGCCAGCAGCCAGACTAGCGGGGGGCAACGCACAGATACGCAGTATTTT. Translation: CASSQTSGGQRTDTQYF.

This chain uses TRBV10-3 with TRBJ1-1, with TRBD1 matching 8 bases. Germline V gene sequence: CDR1 ENHRY, CDR2 SYGVKD. The CDR3 has 14 amino acids. Unmatched junction bases numbered 7, after V lost 3 bases and J lost 7 bases. CDR3 sequence: CAISDLDRGSEAFF. The CDR3, as DNA: TGTGCCATCAGTGACCTAGACAGGGGCAGTGAAGCTTTCTTT.

The J gene is TRBJ1-3, the V gene TRBV28, with D unresolved. This CDR3 region has 14 residues. Trimming shortened V by 7 bases and J by 3 bases, and 13 bases separated the two germline ends. Germline V gene sequence: CDR1 MDHEN, CDR2 SYDVKM. CDR3 region: CASTLSPFGNTIYF. CDR3 sequence (DNA): TGTGCCAGCACCCTAAGCCCCTTTGGAAACACCATATATTTT.

V usage is TRBV7-8 and J usage is TRBJ2-1; tentatively, D is TRBD2 (6 bases). Germline V lookup: CDR1 SGHVS, CDR2 FQNEAQ. Trimming shortened V by 3 bases and J by 0 bases, and 9 bases separated the two germline ends. The CDR3 loop spans 15 amino acids. DNA for the CDR3: TGTGCCAGCAGCTTCCTAGCGATCTCCTACAATGAGCAGTTCTTC. Residues: CASSFLAISYNEQFF.

A few counts support this clone. The chain combines TRBV4-1 with TRBJ2-1; possibly TRBD1 or TRBD2 for D (5 bases each). CDR1 and CDR2 (germline): MGHRA, YSYEKL. The CDR3 is 13 residues long. Trimming removed 3 bases from V and 9 bases from J, with 12 bases in between. The CDR3 loop is CASSQGTLGEQFF. Here the CDR3 DNA reads TGCGCCAGCAGCCAGGGGACCCTAGGTGAGCAGTTCTTC.

The gene calls are TRBV18 and TRBJ2-1; 7 positions match TRBD2. The germline CDR1 and CDR2 sequences are KGHSH and LQKENI. The V gene end was trimmed by 4 bases and the J gene end by 3 bases; junction bases not matched to a gene: 3. The CDR3 is 14 amino acids. CDR3 amino acids: CASSLREGYNEQFF. The DNA of the CDR3 is TGTGCCAGCTCACTCAGGGAGGGCTACAATGAGCAGTTCTTC.

The chain combines TRBV9 with TRBJ1-1, with D uncertain. The CDR3 is made up of 15 amino acids. Trimming stripped 0 bases from V and 0 bases from J, with 9 bases between. Germline assignment: CDR1 SGDLS and CDR2 YYNGEE. The CDR3 here is CASSVGKRLNTEAFF. CDR3 nucleotide sequence: TGTGCCAGCAGCGTAGGTAAAAGGTTGAACACTGAAGCTTTCTTT.

The rearrangement joins TRBV27 to TRBJ2-7; 9 positions match TRBD2. V lost 5 bases and J lost 2; bases outside the gene matches: 10. Germline V gene sequence: CDR1 MNHEY, CDR2 SMNVEV (reference sequence). The CDR3 is 16 residues long. This CDR3 reads CASSPRSGGRAYEQYF. Written as DNA, the CDR3 is TGTGCCAGCAGTCCCAGAAGTGGCGGGAGGGCCTACGAGCAGTACTTC.